This entry concerns a single T cell receptor beta chain. Measured with immunoSEQ multiplex PCR; TCRdb has only the in-frame clones, and not every one. The sample shows some 240,000 clones, about 80% of them seen only once. The data belong to a study of blood T cell repertoires in COVID-19. Germline values: CDR1 SGHRS, CDR2 YFSETQ. Germline trimming cut 0 bases from V and 5 bases from J; bases unmatched to any gene: 7. The CDR3 covers 16 residues. The sample taken for sequencing was PBMCs or T cells enriched from blood (not recorded which). The clonotype comes from a man aged 25 to 40 with acute COVID-19. The chain links TRBV5-1 to TRBJ1-1, with 10 bases aligning to TRBD1. CDR3 amino acids: CASSLGDRGGVTEAFF. The CDR3 DNA sequence: TGCGCCAGCAGCTTGGGGGACAGGGGAGGTGTAACTGAAGCTTTCTTT.